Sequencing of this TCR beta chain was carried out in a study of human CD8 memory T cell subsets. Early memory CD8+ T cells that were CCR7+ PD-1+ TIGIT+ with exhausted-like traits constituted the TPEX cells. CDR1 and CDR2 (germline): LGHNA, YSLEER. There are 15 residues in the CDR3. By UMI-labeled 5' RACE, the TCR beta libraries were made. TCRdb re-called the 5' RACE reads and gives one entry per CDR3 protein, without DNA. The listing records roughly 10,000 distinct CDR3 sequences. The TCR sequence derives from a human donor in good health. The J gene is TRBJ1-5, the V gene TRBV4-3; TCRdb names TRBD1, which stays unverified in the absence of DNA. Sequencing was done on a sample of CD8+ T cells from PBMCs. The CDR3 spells CASSQEDRGNQPQHF.